The entry that follows covers one T cell receptor (beta chain) sequence. The target of this receptor is not known. The sample holds no much larger clone one base away, and base qualities are not on file. Library preparation used the immunoSEQ multiplex PCR assay. A mixture of 60 forward primers for TCR Vbeta segments and 13 reverse primers for TCR Jbeta segments was used in the multiplex PCR. A multiplex PCR assay on genomic DNA amplified the CDR3 region of rearranged TCR beta genes. The Illumina HiSeq System was used to sequence the amplified TCR beta libraries as 87-base-pair reads. From the authors' description of their analysis: A later analysis counted approximately 76 million unique TCR beta chains across the 666 repertoires, and 10 million to 11 million of these chains were shared by at least two donors. A nearest-neighbor algorithm error-corrected the raw reads and collapsed the reads into unique sequences, merging closely related sequences to remove PCR and sequencing errors. To assign V, D and J gene segments, CDR3 sequences were aligned to IMGT reference sequences. For a sequence to be retained, a match of at least six nucleotides was required to both a V gene segment and a J gene segment. A rearrangement counted as productive if the CDR3 had no stop codons and remained in frame with V and J, and every other rearrangement counted as non-productive. Following IMGT convention, CDR3 was defined as the stretch from the second conserved V-encoded cysteine to the conserved J-encoded phenylalanine. The earlier analysis of 587 of the donors excluded sequences that lacked an unambiguous match to a single V gene segment. An earlier analysis of about 600 of the donors called V segments functional above 56.7% productive rearrangements and segregating when the between-donor standard deviation exceeded 5%. A statistical classification framework was developed to diagnose cytomegalovirus status using the catalog of TCR beta chain sequences. V and J gene assignment, in a later analysis, came from comparing TCR nucleotide sequences with IMGT/GENE-DB human TR gene sequences. Using the TCRdist pipeline, a later analysis assigned CDR3 sequences along with most-parsimonious VDJ recombination scenarios. In a later analysis, every TCR beta chain was defined by the combination of its CDR3 amino acid sequence and its V-gene family, and reads without a unique V-gene family were dropped. In a later analysis, 500 to 700 highly shared, low-generation-probability nucleotide sequences were removed to address suspected cross-contamination and a sequencing artifact. A later analysis calculated a clonal expansion index for each public chain from normalized within-repertoire ranks of inferred template counts. Generation probabilities in a later analysis came from a VDJ recombination model fitted to out-of-frame rearrangements, and those results were checked against IGoR. A later analysis scored TCR-TCR, TCR-HLA and TCR-CMV co-occurrence with hypergeometric tests, applying a repertoire-size bias correction to TCR pairs. False discovery rates were estimated in a later analysis by permuting HLA or CMV assignments 20 times. In a later analysis, co-occurring TCRs were grouped with DBSCAN, and TCRdist sequence similarity was added when clustering was performed within HLA-allele-positive subsets. For co-occurrence clustering, repertoires with fewer than 30,000 or more than 120,000 public chains were excluded, along with several repertoires with anomalous nucleotide sharing. TCRdb took over this immuneACCESS table, retaining in-frame rearrangements with V and J assigned. Such tables are incomplete; in checked studies, under half of the missing clones stem from an unresolved V gene, and the remainder is unexplained. That table is the source of V, J and clone size, and D and trimming were worked out from the DNA. Within this sample are 110,000 to 150,000 clones, with approximately 80% of them counted one time only. Of the sample, 1.5% to 2% is held by the ten largest clones.

These data belong to a study of cytomegalovirus exposure and HLA in healthy donors (dated by TCRdb to the late 2010s). For the wider study: In an earlier analysis of some 550 of the donors, 276 Gb of sequence data and 100 million or so unique TCR beta sequences from about 190 million T cells were reported. An early release covering over 500 HLA-typed donors comprised approximately 300 gigabases of sequencing data and approximately 85 million unique TCR sequences. Of the 300 to 500 genotyped donors, 65% to 90% were placed in the genetic ancestry cluster associated with self-reported Caucasian donors. The study aimed to test whether signatures of past pathogen exposure could be identified by cataloging public T cell receptors. Using immunosequencing, the study profiled T cell repertoires from about 650 subjects and related those repertoires to cytomegalovirus serostatus. Along with the approximately 700-subject first cohort, a separate validation cohort of approximately 110 different subjects was used. To predict cytomegalovirus infection status, the study combined high-throughput TCR immunosequencing, statistical association of individual TCRs with disease status, and machine learning. A later analysis re-examined previously published TCR beta repertoires from about 670 donors and added high-resolution HLA genotyping to investigate patterns of TCR occurrence. Rather than using new phenotypic data, the later analysis identified candidate immune exposures from TCR beta sequences and from how often those sequences occurred across donors. To decide whether each TCR beta V gene segment behaved as functional or pseudogenic, an earlier analysis of several hundred of the donors relied on high-throughput TCR beta sequencing. Donor age, sex, ethnicity and CMV serostatus were compiled alongside the repertoire data. Genome-wide SNP genotypes for about three fifths of the 666 donors were used in a later genetic analysis, which treated that subset as a discovery cohort. Every discovery cohort repertoire had been produced on one sequencing platform. HLA typing included class I and class II loci at four-digit resolution. The number of donors typed differed by locus, with about 629-630 for A, B, C, DRB1 and DQB1, more than 500 for DQA1, 600 to 610 for DPA1, and some 440 for DPB1. About five DR-DQ haplotypes were treated as single units for association and clustering because of strong linkage in the cohort. Among 300 to 500 genotyped donors of the cohort, an average of approximately 220,000 unique TCR beta nucleotide sequences was sequenced per donor, of which about 19% were non-productive.

The cohort consisted of approximately 690 healthy bone marrow donors. Cohort members were all nominally healthy when sampled, although unrecorded immune exposures were likely present. The donor tested CMV seronegative, placing the donor among the 352 seronegative members of the cohort. Every donor gave a peripheral blood sample, and the peripheral blood mononuclear cells from that sample were used for TCR beta sequencing. Genomic DNA extraction from the blood cell samples was performed with the Qiagen DNeasy Blood Extraction Kit. Study-wide conclusions, independent of this receptor: A group of highly shared sequence variants was considered likely to be a technical artifact of the sequencing pipeline. According to a later analysis, parvovirus B19, influenza, CMV and Epstein-Barr virus appeared linked to several top co-occurrence clusters. In the study, 164 TCR beta chains were listed as associated with cytomegalovirus. Linkage disequilibrium might explain the correlated functional status among segregating V segments, but an unknown experimental factor could not be ruled out. The classifier was reported to diagnose cytomegalovirus status with high specificity and sensitivity in both the original cohort and the validation cohort. In this cohort, only TCR beta chains were sequenced, and detectable features were limited by the absence of alpha or paired-chain data. The authors suggested that the approach could potentially be generalized to other disease states and immunological phenotypes. CMV serostatus was the only immune exposure information available for the cohort. A few of the identified cytomegalovirus-associated TCR beta chains were confirmed in vitro to be specific for cytomegalovirus antigens. A later genetic analysis reported fewer N-insertions in productive TCRs among donors in an Asian-associated ancestry cluster than the roughly 700-donor mean. In an earlier analysis of a few hundred of the donors, most TCR beta V segments were observed in productive rearrangements about 90% or about 30% of the time, broadly matching IMGT annotations. Some IMGT-functional V segments, including TRBV6-2 and TRBV6-3, could not be distinguished by the 87-base-pair reads and were therefore excluded. When HLA alleles, especially DR and DQ, strongly co-occurred, attributing TCR associations to individual alleles was difficult. A further reported finding was that TCR beta sequences accurately predicted the HLA-A and HLA-B alleles for most subjects in the first cohort. In a later analysis, more than 15,000 TCR beta sequences were associated with specific HLA alleles at a false discovery rate of 0.05. V-gene and J-gene trimming of TCR beta chains was associated with a missense DCLRE1C variant in a later genetic analysis, and the association was replicated in an independent cohort. Because HLA typing was unavailable for some donors at each locus, only the typed subset was used in association tests. In a later analysis, the rate of TCR association differed among HLA loci, with DRB1 alleles having the most associated TCRs and HLA-C alleles having the fewest. The presence/absence analyses assumed that sequencing depth was roughly uniform across donors, and that assumption may not be true. According to a later analysis, most CMV-associated TCR beta chains appeared to be HLA-restricted, and the HLA associations seemed to be driven largely by CMV exposure. Compared with equally common non-associated chains, HLA-associated TCR beta chains in a later analysis were more clonally expanded and had lower generation probabilities. The earlier analysis of around 600 of the donors excluded over 15 rarely observed V segments, including chromosome 9 orphons, because counts were too low. Most TCR sequences were observed very rarely across donors, whereas some public TCRs were present in many individuals.

The germline V gene yields LGHNA for CDR1 and YNFKEQ for CDR2. CDR3 length: 13 amino acids, cysteine to phenylalanine. Just CDR3 DNA is preserved here, 39 bases in frame from base 1. For this chain, trimming is 4 bases at the V end and 2 bases at the J end, and the number of junction bases without a gene match is 2. Sequencing input: PBMCs. The sequence came from a woman in her 40s in good health and CMV-seronegative. The receptor chain draws on TRBV4-2 and TRBJ2-7; TRBD1 matches 7 bases in the middle. The CDR3 region reads CASSLDRPYEQYF. The DNA reads as follows: TGTGCCAGCAGCCTGGACAGGCCCTACGAGCAGTACTTC.